This TCR beta chain was found in a study of cytomegalovirus exposure and HLA in healthy donors (dated by TCRdb to 2016 to 2017). With regard to the full study: In an earlier analysis of several hundred of the donors, 276 Gb of sequence data and some 100 million unique TCR beta sequences from about 179 million T cells were reported. An early release that covered about 600 HLA-typed donors contained around 330 gigabases of sequencing data and tens of millions of unique TCR sequences. The genetic ancestry cluster associated with self-reported Caucasian donors included over 80% of the roughly 380 genotyped donors. The study aimed to test whether cataloging public T cell receptors could reveal signatures of past pathogen exposure. The study used immunosequencing to profile the T cell repertoires of hundreds of subjects and linked those repertoires to cytomegalovirus serostatus. In addition to the first cohort of 650 to 750 subjects, a separate validation cohort of about 120 different subjects was used. High-throughput TCR immunosequencing, statistical association of individual TCRs with disease status, and machine learning were combined to predict cytomegalovirus infection status. A later analysis re-examined previously published TCR beta repertoires from 610 or so donors and added high-resolution HLA genotyping to investigate patterns of TCR occurrence. In the later analysis, no new phenotypic data were used to find candidate immune exposures; instead, reliance was placed on TCR beta sequences and their occurrence across donors. In an earlier analysis of more than 550 of the donors, high-throughput TCR beta sequencing was used to judge whether each TCR beta V gene segment behaved as functional or pseudogenic. Donor age, sex, ethnicity and CMV serostatus were compiled together with the repertoire data. In a later genetic analysis, genome-wide SNP genotypes for about three fifths of the roughly 670 donors were used, and that subset was treated as a discovery cohort. All discovery cohort repertoires had been generated on a single sequencing platform. Both class I and class II loci were covered by HLA typing, at four-digit resolution. The number of typed donors differed by locus: about 629-630 for A, B, C, DRB1 and DQB1; some 540 for DQA1; around 580 for DPA1; and 400 to 480 for DPB1. About five DR-DQ haplotypes were treated as single units for association and clustering because of strong linkage in the cohort. On average, 235,054 unique TCR beta nucleotide sequences were sequenced per donor among more than 350 genotyped donors of the cohort, with 15% to 20% of those sequences being non-productive.

On this clone itself: No cognate antigen has been identified for it. No base quality information exists; no much larger clone differs at one position.

The cohort comprised 550 to 700 healthy bone marrow donors. Cohort members were all nominally healthy when sampled, although unrecorded immune exposures were likely present. The donor was CMV seropositive and belonged to the group of 250 to 300 seropositive cohort members. A peripheral blood sample was provided by each donor, and peripheral blood mononuclear cells were used for TCR beta sequencing. The Qiagen DNeasy Blood Extraction Kit was used to extract genomic DNA from the blood cell samples. The investigation overall reported the following: In vitro tests confirmed that three of the cytomegalovirus-associated TCR beta chains recognize cytomegalovirus antigens. According to a later analysis, most CMV-associated TCR beta chains appeared to be HLA-restricted, and the HLA associations seemed to be driven largely by CMV exposure. CMV serostatus was the only immune exposure information available for the cohort. This cohort had only TCR beta chains sequenced, and the lack of alpha or paired-chain data limited which features could be detected. In a later analysis, over 15,000 TCR beta sequences were associated with specific HLA alleles at a false discovery rate of 0.05. Linkage disequilibrium might explain the correlated functional status among segregating V segments, but an unknown experimental factor could not be ruled out. In an earlier analysis of over 550 of the donors, most TCR beta V segments were observed in productive rearrangements about 87% or about 30% of the time, broadly matching IMGT annotations. A later analysis reported that several top co-occurrence clusters appeared linked to parvovirus B19, influenza, CMV and Epstein-Barr virus. A total of 164 TCR beta chains were listed by the study as associated with cytomegalovirus. Because counts were too low, approximately 18 rarely observed V segments, including chromosome 9 orphons, were excluded from the earlier analysis of 587 of the donors. A later genetic analysis associated a missense DCLRE1C variant with V-gene and J-gene trimming of TCR beta chains, and an independent cohort replicated the association. The sequencing pipeline was judged likely to have produced a cluster of highly shared sequence variants as a technical artifact. It was suggested by the authors that the approach could potentially be generalized to other disease states and immunological phenotypes. According to a later analysis, TCR association rates differed among HLA loci, with DRB1 alleles showing the most associated TCRs and HLA-C alleles showing the fewest. A further reported finding was that TCR beta sequences accurately predicted the HLA-A and HLA-B alleles for most subjects in the first cohort. Compared with the roughly 700-donor mean, donors in an Asian-associated ancestry cluster had fewer N-insertions in productive TCRs, according to a later genetic analysis. Most TCR sequences were observed very rarely across donors, whereas some public TCRs were present in many individuals. A later analysis found that HLA-associated TCR beta chains were more clonally expanded and had lower generation probabilities than equally common non-associated chains. Because HLA typing was unavailable for some donors at each locus, only the typed subset was used in association tests. Because the 87-base-pair reads could not distinguish some IMGT-functional V segments, including TRBV6-2 and TRBV6-3, those segments were excluded. The classifier was reported to diagnose cytomegalovirus status with high specificity and sensitivity in both the original cohort and the validation cohort. When HLA alleles, especially DR and DQ, strongly co-occurred, attributing TCR associations to individual alleles was difficult. The presence/absence analyses assumed that sequencing depth was roughly uniform across donors, and that assumption may not be true.

CDR1 LGHNA and CDR2 YSLEER were looked up in the germline V gene. The CDR3 runs 17 amino acids, cysteine and phenylalanine included. Only the CDR3 part of the read is kept: 51 bases, read in frame from the first base. For this chain, trimming is 0 bases at the V end and 4 bases at the J end, and the number of junction bases without a gene match is 11. Library preparation was by the immunoSEQ multiplex PCR assay. For the multiplex PCR, a mixture combining 60 forward primers for TCR Vbeta segments and 13 reverse primers for TCR Jbeta segments was used. Amplification of the CDR3 region of rearranged TCR beta genes was performed with a multiplex PCR assay on genomic DNA. The Illumina HiSeq System was used to sequence the amplified TCR beta libraries as 87-base-pair reads. As for how the authors treated the data: Across the 600 to 700 repertoires, a later analysis counted roughly 84 million unique TCR beta chains, 9.5 million to 13 million of which were shared by at least two donors. Raw reads were error-corrected and collapsed into unique sequences by a nearest-neighbor algorithm in which closely related sequences were merged to remove PCR and sequencing errors. To assign V, D and J gene segments, CDR3 sequences were aligned to IMGT reference sequences. For a sequence to be retained, a match of at least six nucleotides was required to both a V gene segment and a J gene segment. Rearrangements were classified as productive when the CDR3 lacked stop codons and remained in frame with V and J, and all other rearrangements were classified as non-productive. Following IMGT convention, CDR3 was defined as the stretch from the second conserved V-encoded cysteine to the conserved J-encoded phenylalanine. The earlier analysis of a few hundred of the donors excluded any sequence lacking an unambiguous match to a single V gene segment. In an earlier analysis of approximately 560 of the donors, a V segment was called functional when productive rearrangements were above 56.7%, and segregating when the standard deviation between donors exceeded 5%. A statistical classification framework was built for diagnosing cytomegalovirus status from the catalog of TCR beta chain sequences. In a later analysis, V and J genes were assigned by comparing TCR nucleotide sequences against IMGT/GENE-DB human TR gene sequences. The TCRdist pipeline was used in a later analysis to assign CDR3 sequences and most-parsimonious VDJ recombination scenarios. In a later analysis, every TCR beta chain was defined by the combination of its CDR3 amino acid sequence and its V-gene family, and reads without a unique V-gene family were dropped. A later analysis removed several hundred highly shared, low-generation-probability nucleotide sequences to deal with suspected cross-contamination and a sequencing artifact. For each public chain, a later analysis derived a clonal expansion index from normalized ranks of inferred template counts within each repertoire. In a later analysis, generation probabilities were computed using a VDJ recombination model fitted to out-of-frame rearrangements, and the results were checked against IGoR. In a later analysis, TCR-TCR, TCR-HLA and TCR-CMV co-occurrence was scored with hypergeometric tests, and a repertoire-size bias correction was applied to TCR pairs. To estimate false discovery rates, a later analysis permuted the HLA or CMV assignments 20 times. A later analysis grouped co-occurring TCRs with DBSCAN, adding TCRdist sequence similarity when clustering within HLA-allele-positive subsets. Co-occurrence clustering excluded repertoires with fewer than 30,000 or more than 120,000 public chains, plus five with anomalous nucleotide sharing. TCRdb stores this immuneACCESS table with in-frame sequences only. Part of the clones is absent; in the studies checked, under half of the shortfall reflects unresolved V genes, and no reason is known for the rest. That table gives V, J and clone size, and the DNA gave D and trimming. A total of more than 100,000 clones appear in this sample, 70% to 80% of them only once. Just under 8.5% of the sample goes to the ten largest clones.

Sequenced sample: PBMCs. This TCR came from a woman aged 40 to 50 in good health and CMV-seropositive. The rearrangement combines TRBV4-3 with TRBJ1-2, with 7 central nucleotides matching TRBD1. The CDR3 has the sequence CASSQEPWDSRGYGYTF. The DNA sequence is as follows: TGCGCCAGCAGCCAAGAACCTTGGGACAGTCGTGGCTATGGCTACACCTTC.